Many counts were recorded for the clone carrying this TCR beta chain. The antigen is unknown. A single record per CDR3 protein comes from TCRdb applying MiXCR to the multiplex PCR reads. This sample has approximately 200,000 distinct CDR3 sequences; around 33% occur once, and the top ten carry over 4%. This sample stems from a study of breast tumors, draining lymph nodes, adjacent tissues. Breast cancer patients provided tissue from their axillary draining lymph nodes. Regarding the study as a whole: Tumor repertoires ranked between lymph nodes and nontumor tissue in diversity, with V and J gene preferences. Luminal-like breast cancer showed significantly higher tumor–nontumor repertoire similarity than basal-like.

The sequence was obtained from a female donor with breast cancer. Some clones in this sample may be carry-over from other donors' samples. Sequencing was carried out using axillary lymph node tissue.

This chain's CDR3 is CASRIQGGYGYTF. Here the CDR3 DNA reads TGTGCCAGCAGGATCCAGGGGGGCTATGGCTACACCTTC. The J gene is TRBJ1-2, the V gene TRBV5-8; TRBD1 matches at 7 bases. The junction had 5 bases not matched to a gene; V was cut back by 5 bases and J by 4 bases. In germline, CDR1 is SGHTS, CDR2 YDEGEE. This CDR3 has 13 residues. The full variable domain, with the rest looked up from reference TRBV5-8 and TRBJ1-2, is EAGVTQSPTHLIKTRGQQATLRCSPISGHTSVYWYQQALGLGLQFLLWYDEGEERNRGNFPPRFSGRQFPNYSSELNVNALELEDSALYLCASRIQGGYGYTFGSGTRLTVV.